This T cell receptor (beta chain) was sequenced during a study of T cells in women clearing cervical HPV infection. A remark on this clone: The read stops 3 residues short of the end of the CDR3; the missing end is completed from the germline J gene.

Generated by immunoSEQ multiplex PCR, the TCRdb table keeps only in-frame clones and is missing some. This sample's table has fewer than 30,000 clones. Germline CDR1 reads SEHNR; CDR2 reads FQNEAQ (reference sequence). This CDR3 comprises 15 residues. The TCR comes from a woman between 18 and 70 years old with a cervical HPV16 infection that either progressed to CIN3+ or cleared (not recorded which). The source material was blood buffy coat. The genes are TRBV7-9 and TRBJ2-3; TRBD1 matches 10 bases. CDR3 in amino acids: CASSLGTGVIETQYF. The sequenced part of the CDR3 DNA is TGTGCCAGCAGCTTGGGGACAGGGGTTATAGAGACG. The whole variable domain, filled in from reference TRBV7-9 and TRBJ2-3, reads DTGVSQNPRHKITKRGQNVTFRCDPISEHNRLYWYRQTLGQGPEFLTYFQNEAQLEKSRLLSDRFSAERPKGSFSTLEIQRTEQGDSAMYLCASSLGTGVIETQYFGPGTRLTVL.